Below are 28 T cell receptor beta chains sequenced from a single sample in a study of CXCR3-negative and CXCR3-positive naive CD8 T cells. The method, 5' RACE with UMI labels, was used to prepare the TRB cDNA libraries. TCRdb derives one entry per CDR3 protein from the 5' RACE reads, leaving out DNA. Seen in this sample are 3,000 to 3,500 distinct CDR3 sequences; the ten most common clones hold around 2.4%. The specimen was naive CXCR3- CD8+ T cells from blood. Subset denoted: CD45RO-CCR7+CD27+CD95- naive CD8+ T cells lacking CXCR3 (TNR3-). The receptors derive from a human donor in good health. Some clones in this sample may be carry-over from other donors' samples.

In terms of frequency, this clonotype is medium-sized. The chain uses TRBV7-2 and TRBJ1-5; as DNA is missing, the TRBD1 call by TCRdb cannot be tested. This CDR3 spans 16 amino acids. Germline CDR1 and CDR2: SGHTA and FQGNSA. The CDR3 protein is CASSLGLGGGNQPQHF.

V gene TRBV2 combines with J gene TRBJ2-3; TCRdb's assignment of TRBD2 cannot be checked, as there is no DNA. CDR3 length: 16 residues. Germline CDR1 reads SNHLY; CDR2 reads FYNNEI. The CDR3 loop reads CASSLLAALPADTQYF. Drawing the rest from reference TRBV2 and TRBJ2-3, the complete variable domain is EPEVTQTPSHQVTQMGQEVILRCVPISNHLYFYWYRQILGQKVEFLVSFYNNEISEKSEIFDDQFSVERPDGSNFTLKIRSTKLEDSAMYFCASSLLAALPADTQYFGPGTRLTVL.

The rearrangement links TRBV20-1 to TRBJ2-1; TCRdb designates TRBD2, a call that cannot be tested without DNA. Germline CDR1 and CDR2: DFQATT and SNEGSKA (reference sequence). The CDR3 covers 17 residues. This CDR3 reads CSANILSGTHNQDEQFF.

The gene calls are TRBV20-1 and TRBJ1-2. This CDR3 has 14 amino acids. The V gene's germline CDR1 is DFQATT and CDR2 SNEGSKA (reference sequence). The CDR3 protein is CSARDLQGGLSYTF.

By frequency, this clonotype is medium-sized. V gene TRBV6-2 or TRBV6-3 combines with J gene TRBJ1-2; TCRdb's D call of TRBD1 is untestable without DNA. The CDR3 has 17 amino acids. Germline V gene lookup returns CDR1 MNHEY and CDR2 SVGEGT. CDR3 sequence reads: CASRPRGQGIPNYGYTF.

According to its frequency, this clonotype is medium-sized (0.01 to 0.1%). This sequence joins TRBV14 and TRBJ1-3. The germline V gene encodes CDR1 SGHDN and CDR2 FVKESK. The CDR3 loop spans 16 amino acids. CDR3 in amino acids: CASSQAPDSSGNTIYF.

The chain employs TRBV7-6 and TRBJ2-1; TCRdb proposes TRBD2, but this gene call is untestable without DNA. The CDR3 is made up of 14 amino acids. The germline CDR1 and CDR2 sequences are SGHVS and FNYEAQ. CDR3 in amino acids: CASSFLAGGEEQFF.

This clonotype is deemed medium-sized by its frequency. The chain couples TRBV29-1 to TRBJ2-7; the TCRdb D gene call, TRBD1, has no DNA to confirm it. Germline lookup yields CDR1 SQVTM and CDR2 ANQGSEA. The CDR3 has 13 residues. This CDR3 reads CSVVSGPSYEQYF.

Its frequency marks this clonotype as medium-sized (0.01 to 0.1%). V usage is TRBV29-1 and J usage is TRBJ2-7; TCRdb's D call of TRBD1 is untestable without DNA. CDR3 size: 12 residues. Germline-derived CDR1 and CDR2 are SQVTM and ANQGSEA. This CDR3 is CSVGPQTYEQYF.

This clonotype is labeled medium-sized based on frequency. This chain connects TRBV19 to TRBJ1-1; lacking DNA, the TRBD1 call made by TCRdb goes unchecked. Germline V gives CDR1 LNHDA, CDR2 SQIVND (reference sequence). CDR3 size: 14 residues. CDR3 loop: CASSTGGGFAEAFF.

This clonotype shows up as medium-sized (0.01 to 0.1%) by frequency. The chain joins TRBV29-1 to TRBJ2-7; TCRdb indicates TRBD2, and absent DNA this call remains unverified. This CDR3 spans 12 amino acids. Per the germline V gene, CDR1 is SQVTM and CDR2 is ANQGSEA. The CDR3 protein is CSVVPEGYEQYF.

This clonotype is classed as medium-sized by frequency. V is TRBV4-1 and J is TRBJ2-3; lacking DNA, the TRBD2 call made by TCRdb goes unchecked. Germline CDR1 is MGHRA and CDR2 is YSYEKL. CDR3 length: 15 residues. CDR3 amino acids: CASSQVADSTDTQYF.

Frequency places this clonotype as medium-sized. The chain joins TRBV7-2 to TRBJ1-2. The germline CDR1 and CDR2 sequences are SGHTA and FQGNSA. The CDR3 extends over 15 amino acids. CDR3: CASSLAYDINYGYTF. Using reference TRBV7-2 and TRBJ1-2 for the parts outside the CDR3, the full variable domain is GAGVSQSPSNKVTEKGKDVELRCDPISGHTALYWYRQSLGQGLEFLIYFQGNSAPDKSGLPSDRFSAERTGGSVSTLTIQRTQQEDSAVYLCASSLAYDINYGYTFGSGTRLTVV.

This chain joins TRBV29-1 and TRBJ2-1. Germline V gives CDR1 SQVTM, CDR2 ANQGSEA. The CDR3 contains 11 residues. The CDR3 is CSVEDDGEQFF.

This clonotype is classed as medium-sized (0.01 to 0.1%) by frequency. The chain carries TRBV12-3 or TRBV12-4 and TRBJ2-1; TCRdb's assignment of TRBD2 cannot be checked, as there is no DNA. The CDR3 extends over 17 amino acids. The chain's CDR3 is CASSQAPGTSGGGEQFF.

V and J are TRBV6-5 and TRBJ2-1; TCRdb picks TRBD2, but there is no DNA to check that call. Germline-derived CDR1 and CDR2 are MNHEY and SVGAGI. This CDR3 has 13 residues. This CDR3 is CASSYSSGGEQFF.

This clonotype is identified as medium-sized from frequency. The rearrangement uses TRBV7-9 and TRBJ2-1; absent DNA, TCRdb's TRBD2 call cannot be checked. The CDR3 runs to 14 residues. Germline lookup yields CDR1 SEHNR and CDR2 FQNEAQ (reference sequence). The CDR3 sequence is CASSFPDYSQEQFF.

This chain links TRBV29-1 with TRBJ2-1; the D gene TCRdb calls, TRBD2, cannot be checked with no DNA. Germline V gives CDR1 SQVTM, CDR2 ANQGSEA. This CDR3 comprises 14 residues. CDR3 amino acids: CSGLPGTTFDEQFF.

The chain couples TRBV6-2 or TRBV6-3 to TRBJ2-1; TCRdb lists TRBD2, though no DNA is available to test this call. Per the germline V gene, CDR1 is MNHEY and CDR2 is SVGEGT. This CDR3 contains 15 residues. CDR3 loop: CASSYGLAGANEQFF.

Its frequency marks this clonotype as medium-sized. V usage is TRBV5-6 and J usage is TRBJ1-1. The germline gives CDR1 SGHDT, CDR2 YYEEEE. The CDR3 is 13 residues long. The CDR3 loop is CASTATPNTEAFF.

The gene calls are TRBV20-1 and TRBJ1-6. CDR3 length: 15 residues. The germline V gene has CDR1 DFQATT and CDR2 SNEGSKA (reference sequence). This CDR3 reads CSASEETSYNSPLHF.

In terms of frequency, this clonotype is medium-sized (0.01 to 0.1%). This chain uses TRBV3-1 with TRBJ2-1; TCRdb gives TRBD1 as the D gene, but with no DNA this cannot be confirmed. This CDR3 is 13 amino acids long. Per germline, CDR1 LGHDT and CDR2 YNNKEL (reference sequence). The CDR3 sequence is CASSQVPESEQFF.

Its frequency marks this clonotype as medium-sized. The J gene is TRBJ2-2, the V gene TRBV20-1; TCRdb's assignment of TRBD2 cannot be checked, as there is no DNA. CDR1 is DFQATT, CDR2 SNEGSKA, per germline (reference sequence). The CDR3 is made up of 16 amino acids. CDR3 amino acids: CSASSPSIGVPGELFF.

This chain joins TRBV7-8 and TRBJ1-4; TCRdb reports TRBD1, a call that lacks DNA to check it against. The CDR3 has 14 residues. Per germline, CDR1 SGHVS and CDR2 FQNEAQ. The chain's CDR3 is CASSFLQGRNEKLF.

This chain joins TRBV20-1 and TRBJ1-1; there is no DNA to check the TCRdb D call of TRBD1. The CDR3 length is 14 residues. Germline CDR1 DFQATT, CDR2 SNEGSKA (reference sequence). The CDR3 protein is CSARDQGANTEAFF.

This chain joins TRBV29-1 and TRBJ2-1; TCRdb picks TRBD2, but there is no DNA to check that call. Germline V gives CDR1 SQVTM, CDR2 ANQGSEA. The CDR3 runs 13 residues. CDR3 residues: CSVIAGVYNEQFF.

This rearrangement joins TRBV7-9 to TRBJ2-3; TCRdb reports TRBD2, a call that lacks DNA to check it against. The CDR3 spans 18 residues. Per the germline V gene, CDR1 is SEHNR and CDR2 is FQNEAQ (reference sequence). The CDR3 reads CASSSTLTSGGVTDTQYF. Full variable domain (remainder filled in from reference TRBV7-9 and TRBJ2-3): DTGVSQNPRHKITKRGQNVTFRCDPISEHNRLYWYRQTLGQGPEFLTYFQNEAQLEKSRLLSDRFSAERPKGSFSTLEIQRTEQGDSAMYLCASSSTLTSGGVTDTQYFGPGTRLTVL.

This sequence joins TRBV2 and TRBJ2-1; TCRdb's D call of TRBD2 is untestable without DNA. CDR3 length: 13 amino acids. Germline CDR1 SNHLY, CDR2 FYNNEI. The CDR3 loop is CASGTSIYNEQFF.